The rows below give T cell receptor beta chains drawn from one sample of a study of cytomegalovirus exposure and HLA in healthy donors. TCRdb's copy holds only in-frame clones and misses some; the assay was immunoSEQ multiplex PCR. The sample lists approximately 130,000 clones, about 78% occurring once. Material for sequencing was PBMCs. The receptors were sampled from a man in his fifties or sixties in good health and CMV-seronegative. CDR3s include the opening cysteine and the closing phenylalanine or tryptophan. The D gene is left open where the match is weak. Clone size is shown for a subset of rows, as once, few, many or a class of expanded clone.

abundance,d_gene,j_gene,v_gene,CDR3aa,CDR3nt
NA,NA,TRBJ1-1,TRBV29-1,CSVEAPGGEAFF,TGCAGCGTTGAAGCACCCGGGGGAGAAGCTTTCTTT
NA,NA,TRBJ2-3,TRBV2,CASSESFLDTQYF,TGTGCCAGCAGTGAGTCTTTCCTAGATACGCAGTATTTT
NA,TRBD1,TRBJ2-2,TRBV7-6,CASRATGGTGELFF,TGTGCCAGCAGGGCAACAGGGGGGACCGGGGAGCTGTTTTTT
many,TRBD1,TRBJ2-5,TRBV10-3,CAIGSIGTDKETQYF,TGTGCCATCGGGTCGATCGGGACAGATAAAGAGACCCAGTACTTC
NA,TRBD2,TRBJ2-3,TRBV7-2,CASSLDGLAGGPDTQYF,TGTGCCAGCAGCTTAGATGGACTAGCGGGAGGGCCGGATACGCAGTATTTT
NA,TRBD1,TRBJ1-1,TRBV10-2,CASRLGQENTEAFF,TGCGCCAGCAGACTAGGACAGGAGAACACTGAAGCTTTCTTT
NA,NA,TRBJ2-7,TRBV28,CASSLRPRQSSYEQYF,TGTGCCAGCAGTTTAAGGCCCCGACAGAGCTCCTACGAGCAGTACTTC
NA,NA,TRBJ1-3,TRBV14,CASSGDMPGNTIYF,TGTGCCAGCAGTGGGGACATGCCTGGAAACACCATATATTTT
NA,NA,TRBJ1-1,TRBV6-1,CASSEAGLNTEAFF,TGTGCCAGCAGTGAAGCGGGGCTGAACACTGAAGCTTTCTTT
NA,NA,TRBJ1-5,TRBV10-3,CAISDRNQPQHF,TGTGCCATCAGTGACAGAAATCAGCCCCAGCATTTT